Listed below are T cell receptor beta chains from one sample, sequenced in a study of CD8 T cells in Susac syndrome. TCRdb re-called the immunoSEQ multiplex PCR reads through MiXCR, storing one row per CDR3 protein. The table has some 170,000 distinct CDR3 sequences, about 95% seen once. The material sequenced was CD4+ T cells from PBMCs. These receptors originate from a human donor in good health. CDR3s include the opening cysteine and the closing phenylalanine or tryptophan. A D gene is named only where the DNA matches it firmly. Not all rows give a size; the values are once, few, many and, for expanded clones, a class.

clone size: .; D gene: .; V gene: TRBV6-1; J gene: TRBJ2-7; CDR3 protein: CASRKRDVYYEQYF; CDR3 DNA: TGTGCCAGCCGTAAGAGAGACGTCTACTACGAGCAGTACTTC
clone size: .; D gene: TRBD1; V gene: TRBV2; J gene: TRBJ2-1; CDR3 protein: CADQDRGLGEQFF; CDR3 DNA: TGTGCCGACCAGGACAGGGGTTTAGGTGAGCAGTTCTTC
clone size: .; D gene: .; V gene: TRBV30; J gene: TRBJ2-4; CDR3 protein: CAWMAGLFKGKNIQYF; CDR3 DNA: TGTGCCTGGATGGCAGGGTTATTCAAGGGCAAAAACATTCAGTACTTC
clone size: .; D gene: .; V gene: TRBV11-2; J gene: TRBJ2-3; CDR3 protein: CASSLDRGTDTQYF; CDR3 DNA: TGTGCCAGCAGCTTAGATAGGGGCACAGATACGCAGTATTTT
clone size: .; D gene: TRBD2; V gene: TRBV20-1; J gene: TRBJ2-1; CDR3 protein: CSAGGSGRPRRSEQFF; CDR3 DNA: TGCAGTGCTGGGGGGAGCGGGAGGCCTCGAAGGAGTGAGCAGTTCTTC
clone size: .; D gene: TRBD2; V gene: TRBV20-1; J gene: TRBJ2-1; CDR3 protein: CSARDRRLAGEDEQFF; CDR3 DNA: TGCAGTGCTAGAGATCGTCGGCTAGCGGGAGAAGATGAGCAGTTCTTC
clone size: .; D gene: TRBD1; V gene: TRBV5-1; J gene: TRBJ1-2; CDR3 protein: CASSWTLTGNNYGYTF; CDR3 DNA: TGCGCCAGCAGCTGGACACTGACAGGGAACAACTATGGCTACACCTTC
clone size: .; D gene: .; V gene: TRBV19; J gene: TRBJ2-3; CDR3 protein: CASSRGQTTDTQYF; CDR3 DNA: TGTGCCAGTAGTAGAGGACAAACCACAGATACGCAGTATTTT
clone size: .; D gene: TRBD1; V gene: TRBV7-9; J gene: TRBJ1-2; CDR3 protein: CASSNGQGGYTF; CDR3 DNA: TGTGCCAGCAGCAACGGACAGGGCGGCTACACCTTC
clone size: once; D gene: TRBD1; V gene: TRBV29-1; J gene: TRBJ1-1; CDR3 protein: CSSWTGTEAFF; CDR3 DNA: TGCAGCTCCTGGACAGGCACTGAAGCTTTCTTT
clone size: .; D gene: TRBD2; V gene: TRBV4-2; J gene: TRBJ2-1; CDR3 protein: CASSHASGGIYNEQFF; CDR3 DNA: TGTGCCAGCAGCCATGCTAGCGGGGGGATCTACAATGAGCAGTTCTTC
clone size: .; D gene: .; V gene: TRBV21-1; J gene: TRBJ2-1; CDR3 protein: CASSKVRSKGRCWNEQFF; CDR3 DNA: TGTGCCAGCAGCAAGGTTCGATCAAAGGGGCGCTGTTGGAATGAGCAGTTCTTC
clone size: few; D gene: .; V gene: TRBV7-2; J gene: TRBJ2-1; CDR3 protein: CASSLSNEQFF; CDR3 DNA: TGTGCCAGCAGCTTGAGCAATGAGCAGTTCTTC
clone size: .; D gene: .; V gene: TRBV20-1; J gene: TRBJ2-3; CDR3 protein: CSAARADTQYF; CDR3 DNA: TGCAGTGCTGCTAGGGCGGATACGCAGTATTTT
clone size: .; D gene: TRBD1; V gene: TRBV7-9; J gene: TRBJ1-2; CDR3 protein: CASSPGTGVYGYTF; CDR3 DNA: TGTGCCAGCAGCCCCGGGACAGGGGTCTATGGCTACACCTTC
clone size: .; D gene: .; V gene: TRBV28; J gene: TRBJ2-5; CDR3 protein: CASTVGITGPGGETQYF; CDR3 DNA: TGTGCCAGCACGGTTGGAATTACAGGCCCTGGTGGGGAGACCCAGTACTTC
clone size: .; D gene: TRBD2; V gene: TRBV20-1; J gene: TRBJ2-4; CDR3 protein: CSARYPGLEKNIQYF; CDR3 DNA: TGCAGTGCTAGATACCCGGGACTAGAAAAGAACATTCAGTACTTC
clone size: .; D gene: .; V gene: TRBV3-1; J gene: TRBJ2-7; CDR3 protein: CASSQGQGTYEQYF; CDR3 DNA: TGTGCCAGCAGCCAAGGTCAGGGAACCTACGAGCAGTACTTC
clone size: .; D gene: .; V gene: TRBV30; J gene: TRBJ1-2; CDR3 protein: CAWSIGQRGGYTF; CDR3 DNA: TGTGCCTGGAGCATCGGACAGCGAGGGGGCTACACCTTC
clone size: .; D gene: .; V gene: TRBV2; J gene: TRBJ2-2; CDR3 protein: CASSENGELFF; CDR3 DNA: TGTGCCAGCAGTGAAAACGGGGAGCTGTTTTTT
clone size: once; D gene: TRBD2; V gene: TRBV29-1; J gene: TRBJ2-7; CDR3 protein: CSVRLAGGNYEQYF; CDR3 DNA: TGCAGCGTACGACTAGCGGGAGGCAACTACGAGCAGTACTTC
clone size: .; D gene: TRBD2; V gene: TRBV6-6; J gene: TRBJ2-1; CDR3 protein: CASSYGLAGKYNEQFF; CDR3 DNA: TGTGCCAGCAGTTACGGTCTAGCGGGTAAATACAATGAACAGTTCTTC
clone size: .; D gene: TRBD1; V gene: TRBV14; J gene: TRBJ1-1; CDR3 protein: CASSQDGPTGLYTEAFF; CDR3 DNA: TGTGCCAGCAGCCAAGATGGCCCGACAGGGTTGTACACTGAAGCTTTCTTT
clone size: once; D gene: TRBD2; V gene: TRBV20-1; J gene: TRBJ2-1; CDR3 protein: CSARESGILNEQFF; CDR3 DNA: TGCAGTGCTAGAGAGAGCGGGATCCTCAATGAGCAGTTCTTC
clone size: .; D gene: .; V gene: TRBV3-1; J gene: TRBJ1-2; CDR3 protein: CASSQAQGGYGYTF; CDR3 DNA: TGTGCCAGCAGCCAAGCCCAAGGGGGGTATGGCTACACCTTC
clone size: .; D gene: .; V gene: TRBV29-1; J gene: TRBJ2-7; CDR3 protein: CSVVGRRSSYEQYF; CDR3 DNA: TGCAGCGTTGTAGGCCGGCGGAGCTCCTACGAGCAGTACTTC
clone size: .; D gene: .; V gene: TRBV6-1; J gene: TRBJ1-5; CDR3 protein: CASRPLHLQANSNQPQHF; CDR3 DNA: TGTGCCAGCAGACCACTCCACCTTCAGGCGAATAGCAATCAGCCCCAGCATTTT
clone size: once; D gene: TRBD1; V gene: TRBV5-4; J gene: TRBJ1-2; CDR3 protein: CASSFGQGAGRGYGYTF; CDR3 DNA: TGTGCCAGCAGCTTCGGACAGGGGGCAGGGAGAGGCTATGGCTACACCTTC
clone size: .; D gene: .; V gene: TRBV12-3/TRBV12-4; J gene: TRBJ2-3; CDR3 protein: CASSKRNTDTQYF; CDR3 DNA: TGTGCCAGCAGTAAGCGGAACACAGATACGCAGTATTTT
clone size: .; D gene: TRBD2; V gene: TRBV19; J gene: TRBJ2-7; CDR3 protein: CATGTSGTYEQYF; CDR3 DNA: TGTGCCACCGGGACTAGCGGAACCTACGAGCAGTACTTC
clone size: once; D gene: TRBD2; V gene: TRBV7-2; J gene: TRBJ2-7; CDR3 protein: CASSSWTSGRGEQYF; CDR3 DNA: TGTGCCAGCAGCTCTTGGACTAGCGGGAGAGGGGAGCAGTACTTC
clone size: once; D gene: TRBD2; V gene: TRBV15; J gene: TRBJ2-2; CDR3 protein: CATSRGVSGRAATGELFF; CDR3 DNA: TGTGCCACCAGCAGAGGTGTAAGCGGGAGGGCCGCCACCGGGGAGCTGTTTTTT
clone size: .; D gene: TRBD2; V gene: TRBV29-1; J gene: TRBJ2-1; CDR3 protein: CSVASGKLEQFF; CDR3 DNA: TGCAGCGTCGCCAGCGGGAAACTTGAGCAGTTCTTC
clone size: few; D gene: .; V gene: TRBV9; J gene: TRBJ2-7; CDR3 protein: CASSVGSTSYEQYF; CDR3 DNA: TGTGCCAGCAGCGTAGGATCTACTTCCTACGAGCAGTACTTC
clone size: .; D gene: TRBD2; V gene: TRBV29-1; J gene: TRBJ2-2; CDR3 protein: CSAGLVVTGELFF; CDR3 DNA: TGCAGCGCCGGACTAGTCGTCACCGGGGAGCTGTTTTTT
clone size: .; D gene: .; V gene: TRBV27; J gene: TRBJ1-5; CDR3 protein: CASSPPGRNQPQHF; CDR3 DNA: TGTGCCAGCAGTCCCCCGGGTCGAAATCAGCCCCAGCATTTT
clone size: .; D gene: .; V gene: TRBV29-1; J gene: TRBJ1-1; CDR3 protein: CNVAPYQEAFF; CDR3 DNA: TGCAACGTTGCCCCCTATCAGGAAGCTTTCTTT
clone size: .; D gene: .; V gene: TRBV20-1; J gene: TRBJ2-7; CDR3 protein: CSCLGAGRSYEQYF; CDR3 DNA: TGCAGTTGCCTAGGAGCGGGCCGTTCCTACGAGCAGTACTTC
clone size: .; D gene: TRBD2; V gene: TRBV14; J gene: TRBJ2-1; CDR3 protein: CASSRLLATDEQFF; CDR3 DNA: TGTGCCAGCAGCCGGTTACTAGCGACGGATGAGCAGTTCTTC
clone size: few; D gene: TRBD2; V gene: TRBV20-1; J gene: TRBJ2-7; CDR3 protein: CSASGRTYEQYF; CDR3 DNA: TGCAGTGCTAGCGGGAGGACCTACGAGCAGTACTTC
clone size: .; D gene: TRBD2; V gene: TRBV29-1; J gene: TRBJ2-1; CDR3 protein: CSGKREGPNEQFF; CDR3 DNA: TGCAGCGGGAAGCGGGAGGGCCCGAATGAGCAGTTCTTC
clone size: .; D gene: TRBD1; V gene: TRBV5-4; J gene: TRBJ1-2; CDR3 protein: CASSRDRGPLGYTF; CDR3 DNA: TGTGCCAGCAGCCGGGACAGGGGCCCACTTGGCTACACCTTC
clone size: .; D gene: .; V gene: TRBV14; J gene: TRBJ2-5; CDR3 protein: CASSQERTFKTQYF; CDR3 DNA: TGTGCCAGCAGCCAAGAACGAACGTTCAAGACCCAGTACTTC
clone size: .; D gene: .; V gene: TRBV29-1; J gene: TRBJ2-7; CDR3 protein: CSVEGTTSEQYF; CDR3 DNA: TGCAGCGTTGAGGGTACTACCTCCGAGCAGTACTTC
clone size: .; D gene: TRBD2; V gene: TRBV24-1; J gene: TRBJ2-1; CDR3 protein: CATSDSTSGSINEQFF; CDR3 DNA: TGTGCCACCAGTGATAGTACTAGCGGGAGTATCAATGAGCAGTTCTTC
clone size: .; D gene: .; V gene: TRBV7-9; J gene: TRBJ2-7; CDR3 protein: CASSSQGYEQYF; CDR3 DNA: TGTGCCAGCAGTTCACAGGGATACGAGCAGTACTTC
clone size: .; D gene: .; V gene: TRBV27; J gene: TRBJ2-3; CDR3 protein: CASSFYPNTDTQYF; CDR3 DNA: TGTGCCAGCAGTTTCTACCCCAACACAGATACGCAGTATTTT
clone size: .; D gene: .; V gene: TRBV20-1; J gene: TRBJ2-1; CDR3 protein: CSATPVEDNPFF; CDR3 DNA: TGCAGTGCTACCCCGGTAGAGGATAACCCGTTCTTC
clone size: .; D gene: .; V gene: TRBV5-1; J gene: TRBJ2-7; CDR3 protein: CASSNPDRTSYEQYF; CDR3 DNA: TGCGCCAGCAGCAACCCCGACAGGACCTCCTACGAGCAGTACTTC
clone size: few; D gene: .; V gene: TRBV24-1; J gene: TRBJ2-4; CDR3 protein: CATSEGAKNIQYF; CDR3 DNA: TGTGCCACCAGTGAAGGAGCCAAAAACATTCAGTACTTC
clone size: .; D gene: TRBD1; V gene: TRBV15; J gene: TRBJ2-6; CDR3 protein: CATSRDKGQHLSGANVLTF; CDR3 DNA: TGTGCCACCAGCAGAGATAAGGGACAGCACCTCTCTGGGGCCAACGTCCTGACTTTC
clone size: .; D gene: .; V gene: TRBV4-3; J gene: TRBJ1-5; CDR3 protein: CASSQDRHQPQHF; CDR3 DNA: TGCGCCAGCAGCCAAGATCGGCACCAGCCCCAGCATTTT
clone size: .; D gene: TRBD2; V gene: TRBV15; J gene: TRBJ2-7; CDR3 protein: CATSSGLGPLYEQYF; CDR3 DNA: TGTGCCACCAGCAGCGGACTAGGACCCCTCTACGAGCAGTACTTC
clone size: .; D gene: TRBD2; V gene: TRBV7-9; J gene: TRBJ2-3; CDR3 protein: CASSTRERGTDTQYF; CDR3 DNA: TGTGCCAGCAGCACGCGGGAGAGGGGAACAGATACGCAGTATTTT
clone size: .; D gene: TRBD2; V gene: TRBV7-2; J gene: TRBJ2-5; CDR3 protein: CASSLAGEGYGQYF; CDR3 DNA: TGTGCCAGCAGCTTAGCAGGGGAGGGTTATGGGCAGTACTTC
clone size: .; D gene: .; V gene: TRBV20-1; J gene: TRBJ2-3; CDR3 protein: CSVPRPGKTDTQYF; CDR3 DNA: TGCAGTGTCCCGCGGCCAGGGAAGACAGATACGCAGTATTTT
clone size: .; D gene: .; V gene: TRBV14; J gene: TRBJ1-2; CDR3 protein: CASSQVGRRNHYGYTF; CDR3 DNA: TGTGCCAGCAGCCAAGTTGGACGGCGAAACCACTATGGCTACACCTTC
clone size: .; D gene: .; V gene: TRBV7-2; J gene: TRBJ2-3; CDR3 protein: CASSLGSAPDTQYF; CDR3 DNA: TGTGCCAGCAGCTTAGGCTCAGCGCCAGATACGCAGTATTTT
clone size: .; D gene: .; V gene: TRBV3-1; J gene: TRBJ2-1; CDR3 protein: CASSRTSGEQFF; CDR3 DNA: TGTGCCAGCAGCCGGACTTCGGGGGAGCAGTTCTTC